This T cell receptor beta chain was identified during a study of cytomegalovirus exposure and HLA in healthy donors. Method: immunoSEQ multiplex PCR; TCRdb's copy keeps in-frame clones and lacks some. The sample includes roughly 350,000 clones, about nine tenths of them seen just once. A remark on this clone: Its antigen is not known.

Study-wide results and limits: Listed as cytomegalovirus-associated were more than 150 TCR beta chains. A subsequent analysis found that TCR clusters from the first cohort also tended to co-occur in the 120 validation repertoires, with approximately 95% of cluster scores above 0. According to reports, the classifier identified cytomegalovirus status with high specificity and sensitivity.

This receptor was obtained from a young woman in good health and CMV-seronegative. Sequenced input: PBMCs.

CDR3 in DNA: TGTGCCAGCGAGCAAGAGGGAGACAGGAGGAACACCGGGGAGCTGTTTTTT. This encodes CASEQEGDRRNTGELFF. The genes are TRBV2 and TRBJ2-2; D might be TRBD1 (6 bases). Germline V gene lookup returns CDR1 SNHLY and CDR2 FYNNEI. The V gene lost 8 bases and the J gene lost 1 base, with 20 bases spanning the gap. The CDR3 is made up of 17 amino acids.